These 26 T cell receptor beta chains share one sample of origin, sequenced in a study of blood T cell repertoires in COVID-19. Assay used: immunoSEQ multiplex PCR; TCRdb lists only in-frame clones, some missing. This table holds 90,000 to 120,000 clones, more than 80% found once. Sequenced material: peripheral blood. The receptors here all came from a man in his fifties or sixties with acute or convalescent COVID-19.

The rearrangement joins TRBV6-5 to TRBJ2-2; tentative D call: TRBD2 (5 bases). V gave up 6 bases and J gave up 7 bases, with 9 bases separating them. The germline CDR1 and CDR2 sequences are MNHEY and SVGAGI. The CDR3 runs to 12 residues. CDR3 sequence reads: CASRIEGGELFF. The CDR3 bases are TGTGCCAGCAGAATTGAGGGCGGGGAGCTGTTTTTT.

The rearrangement uses TRBV7-9 and TRBJ2-4; D might be TRBD2 (6 bases). CDR1 is SEHNR, CDR2 FQNEAQ, per germline (reference sequence). This CDR3 is 14 amino acids long. Trimming shortened V by 5 bases and J by 7 bases, and 15 bases separated the two germline ends. CDR3 sequence (DNA): TGTGCCAGCAGCCCCCGTGGGGGGAGGAACATTCAGTACTTC. This codes for CASSPRGGRNIQYF.

The chain has TRBV12-3 or TRBV12-4 and TRBJ1-1, with D perhaps TRBD1 (5 bases). The V and J ends lost 7 bases and 4 bases respectively, with 10 bases between them. The CDR3 loop spans 12 amino acids. The CDR3 sequence is CASMVGGTEAFF. The CDR3 DNA is TGTGCCAGCATGGTCGGGGGCACTGAAGCTTTCTTT.

The chain employs TRBV12-3 or TRBV12-4 and TRBJ2-7; D gene unclear. The CDR3 spans 12 residues. V was clipped by 7 bases and J by 0 bases, with 7 bases between them. Here the CDR3 DNA reads TGTGCCAGCACCGGAGCCTCCTACGAGCAGTACTTC. It is translated as CASTGASYEQYF.

The chain is built from TRBV6-2 or TRBV6-3 and TRBJ1-5; 8 nucleotides agree with TRBD1. Germline CDR1 and CDR2: MNHEY and SVGEGT. With 1 base clipped from V and 6 bases from J, the junction kept 5 bases outside the gene matches. There are 15 residues in the CDR3. CDR3 nucleotides: TGTGCCAGCAGTTACTTCAGGGGGCCATTTCAGCCCCAGCATTTT. Translation: CASSYFRGPFQPQHF.

The CDR3 DNA reads TGTGCCAGTAGTCACCCGACAGGGATTGGGGGCAAAAACATTCAGTACTTC. Its protein is CASSHPTGIGGKNIQYF. The chain is built from TRBV19 and TRBJ2-4; 7 nucleotides line up with TRBD1. The germline V gene encodes CDR1 LNHDA and CDR2 SQIVND (reference sequence). The CDR3 length is 17 residues. V was clipped by 5 bases and J by 3 bases; unmatched bases: 13.

The chain recombines TRBV6-5 with TRBJ2-5, with 9 nucleotides matching TRBD2. J was trimmed by 10 bases and V by 6 bases; bases with no gene match: 6. CDR1 is MNHEY, CDR2 SVGAGI, per germline. The CDR3 sequence is 12 residues long. The CDR3 coding sequence is TGTGCCAGCAGCCAGACTAGCGGATACCAGTACTTC. The encoded protein is CASSQTSGYQYF.

The J gene is TRBJ2-2, the V gene TRBV7-9; TRBD2 matches at 11 bases. Germline V gene data show CDR1 as SEHNR and CDR2 as FQNEAQ (reference sequence). The CDR3 sequence is 18 residues long. The ends lost 4 bases at V and 4 bases at J; junction bases unmatched: 11. CDR3 in amino acids: CASSSYLRGTSGTGELFF. CDR3 DNA: TGTGCCAGCAGCTCTTACCTTAGGGGGACTAGCGGCACCGGGGAGCTGTTTTTT. The full variable domain, with the rest looked up from reference TRBV7-9 and TRBJ2-2, is DTGVSQNPRHKITKRGQNVTFRCDPISEHNRLYWYRQTLGQGPEFLTYFQNEAQLEKSRLLSDRFSAERPKGSFSTLEIQRTEQGDSAMYLCASSSYLRGTSGTGELFFGEGSRLTVL.

The chain links TRBV24-1 to TRBJ2-7, with 7 bases identical to TRBD2. Germline CDR1 is KGHDR and CDR2 is SFDVKD. V lost 9 bases to trimming and J lost 7 bases; unmatched junction nucleotides: 14. This CDR3 spans 14 amino acids. This CDR3 reads CATVPIGGVREQYV. The DNA of the CDR3 is TGTGCCACCGTCCCCATTGGGGGGGTGAGAGAGCAGTACGTC.

CDR3 region: CASSSGRYNEQFF. In DNA, the CDR3 is TGCGCCAGCAGTAGCGGGAGGTACAATGAGCAGTTCTTC. The chain carries TRBV10-1 and TRBJ2-1, with TRBD2 identical over 9 bases. This CDR3 region has 13 residues. The V gene's germline CDR1 is WNHNN and CDR2 SYGVQD (reference sequence). V lost 5 bases to trimming and J lost 4 bases; unmatched junction nucleotides: 0.

The chain has TRBV5-4 and TRBJ2-2; 10 bases align to TRBD2. CDR1 is SGHNT and CDR2 is YYREEE in the germline V gene (reference sequence). The CDR3 extends over 16 amino acids. Trimming at V came to 0 bases and at J to 4 bases, leaving 3 bases not matched to a gene. The CDR3 here is CASSLGSGRSTGELFF. The DNA for the CDR3 is TGTGCCAGCAGCTTGGGTAGCGGGAGGTCCACCGGGGAGCTGTTTTTT.

The chain is built from TRBV27 and TRBJ2-1; D gene unclear. This CDR3 region has 13 residues. Germline V gene data show CDR1 as MNHEY and CDR2 as SMNVEV (reference sequence). Deletions cut 2 bases from V and 7 bases from J, with 9 bases between. The CDR3 is CASSLSLNNEQFF. CDR3 nucleotide sequence: TGTGCCAGCAGTTTAAGTCTAAATAATGAGCAGTTCTTC.

The chain carries TRBV19 and TRBJ2-5; D remains ambiguous. The CDR3 covers 14 residues. V lost 5 bases and J 1 base, leaving 11 bases between the germline ends. Per the germline V gene, CDR1 is LNHDA and CDR2 is SQIVND (reference sequence). The CDR3 DNA is TGTGCCAGTAGTTCCGTACAAGTCCAAGAGACCCAGTACTTC. It translates to CASSSVQVQETQYF. The full variable domain, rest sourced from reference TRBV19 and TRBJ2-5, is DGGITQSPKYLFRKEGQNVTLSCEQNLNHDAMYWYRQDPGQGLRLIYYSQIVNDFQKGDIAEGYSVSREKKESFPLTVTSAQKNPTAFYLCASSSVQVQETQYFGPGTRLLVL.

This chain connects TRBV15 to TRBJ2-7, with 10 nucleotides matching TRBD1. V was pared by 9 bases and J by 2 bases, with 10 bases of the junction left unmatched. Germline lookup yields CDR1 LNHNV and CDR2 YYDKDF (reference sequence). This CDR3 has 15 residues. CDR3 nucleotide sequence: TGTGCCACGAGATACGACAGGGGGCAGACCTACGAGCAGTACGTC. Protein sequence: CATRYDRGQTYEQYV.

This rearrangement joins TRBV7-2 to TRBJ2-7; 8 bases match TRBD1. The CDR3 contains 15 residues. Germline CDR1 and CDR2: SGHTA and FQGNSA. The J segment lost 6 bases and the V segment lost 3 bases, leaving 10 bases of the junction unmatched. CDR3 nucleotide sequence: TGTGCCAGCAGCTTCTCTGGGCAGGGGGCTAGCGAGCAGTACGTC. Translating gives CASSFSGQGASEQYV.

The chain has TRBV6-1 and TRBJ2-7; 7 nucleotides match TRBD2. The CDR3 covers 16 residues. Trimming took 0 bases from V and 5 from J; bases not matched to a gene: 10. The V gene's germline CDR1 is MNHNS and CDR2 SASEGT. CDR3 residues: CASSEARAGVENEQYV. The CDR3 nucleotides are TGTGCCAGCAGTGAAGCCCGCGCGGGAGTAGAGAACGAGCAGTACGTC.

This chain joins TRBV30 and TRBJ2-5; 10 bases line up with TRBD1. Trimming at V came to 8 bases and at J to 5 bases, leaving 8 bases not matched to a gene. CDR3 length equals 13 residues. Germline V CDR1 and CDR2: GTSNPN, SVGIG (reference sequence). The CDR3 coding sequence is TGTGCCGGATCAGACAGGGGGCGCGAGACCCAGTACTTC. As protein: CAGSDRGRETQYF.

This clone was counted once. This chain links TRBV2 with TRBJ2-1; D might be TRBD1 (5 bases). Per germline, CDR1 SNHLY and CDR2 FYNNEI. Trimming took off 10 bases at V and 6 bases at J, with 13 bases between the two ends. The CDR3 sequence is 12 residues long. The CDR3 DNA reads as TGTGCCATACCACAGCAGGGCAATGAGCAGTTCTTC. This translates into CAIPQQGNEQFF.

This clone was recorded only once. The chain employs TRBV4-3 and TRBJ1-5; D is unresolved. The ends were cut back, 0 bases at V and 0 bases at J, with 9 bases in the middle. Per the germline V gene, CDR1 is LGHNA and CDR2 is YSLEER. This CDR3 contains 16 residues. The CDR3 is CASSQDPGYSNQPQHF. The CDR3 DNA reads as TGCGCCAGCAGCCAAGACCCGGGTTATAGCAATCAGCCCCAGCATTTT.

V and J are TRBV3-1 (or the pseudogene TRBV3-2) and TRBJ1-1; D might be TRBD1 (5 bases). The CDR3 sequence is 14 residues long. The germline CDR1 and CDR2 sequences are LGHDT and YNNKEL (reference sequence). Trimming stripped 0 bases from V and 1 base from J, with 6 bases between. This CDR3 is CASSQDQGNTEAFF. In DNA form, the CDR3 reads TGTGCCAGCAGCCAAGATCAGGGGAACACTGAAGCTTTCTTT.

This chain joins TRBV24-1 and TRBJ2-3, with 9 bases that match TRBD2. Germline V gene lookup returns CDR1 KGHDR and CDR2 SFDVKD. Trimming at V came to 5 bases and at J to 3 bases, leaving 11 bases not matched to a gene. The CDR3 runs 17 residues. CDR3 in DNA: TGTGCCACCAGTGGAGGGGGAAGCGGGAGGCCTACAGATACGCAGTATTTT. Protein sequence: CATSGGGSGRPTDTQYF.

In this sample, this clone turned up a few times. The gene calls are TRBV7-9 and TRBJ2-7, with 15 bases fitting TRBD2. CDR3 size: 15 residues. Germline V gene sequence: CDR1 SEHNR, CDR2 FQNEAQ (reference sequence). V shed 5 bases and J 6 bases; nucleotides not matched to a gene: 5. CDR3 amino acids: CASSRGLAGGTEQYF. The CDR3 DNA follows: TGTGCCAGCAGCCGCGGACTAGCGGGAGGGACCGAGCAGTACTTC.

V and J are TRBV11-3 and TRBJ1-2; 7 nucleotides match TRBD1. The V gene end was trimmed by 5 bases and the J gene end by 4 bases; junction bases not matched to a gene: 10. This CDR3 comprises 15 residues. Germline V gene lookup returns CDR1 SGHNT and CDR2 YENEEA. The CDR3 loop is CASSATGAGSYGYTF. The DNA of the CDR3 is TGTGCCAGCAGCGCAACAGGGGCCGGTAGCTATGGCTACACCTTC.

The V call is TRBV20-1, the J call TRBJ2-1; maybe TRBD2 (6 bases). This CDR3 is built from 14 residues. Germline V gives CDR1 DFQATT, CDR2 SNEGSKA (reference sequence). Trimming removed 3 bases at V and 3 bases at J, with 12 bases between. For the CDR3, the DNA is TGCAGTGCTAGTGGCGGGATGGGCTACAATGAGCAGTTCTTC. This codes for CSASGGMGYNEQFF.

The rearrangement joins TRBV10-1 to TRBJ2-7, with D possibly TRBD2 on 6 matching bases. The CDR3 spans 15 residues. Germline V gives CDR1 WNHNN, CDR2 SYGVQD (reference sequence). With 3 bases removed from V and 0 bases from J, the gap between germline ends came to 12 bases. In DNA form, the CDR3 reads TGCGCCAGCAGTGAATTGCGGGGATCCTCCTACGAGCAGTACTTC. Translating it yields CASSELRGSSYEQYF.

The genes are TRBV28 and TRBJ2-7; perhaps TRBD2 as D (6 bases). Germline CDR1 is MDHEN and CDR2 is SYDVKM. This CDR3 region has 14 residues. V was shortened by 2 bases and J by 6 bases, with 14 bases between the two germline ends. CDR3 amino acids: CASSLIEPGVEQYF. DNA of the CDR3: TGTGCCAGCAGTTTAATCGAGCCGGGGGTCGAGCAGTACTTC.